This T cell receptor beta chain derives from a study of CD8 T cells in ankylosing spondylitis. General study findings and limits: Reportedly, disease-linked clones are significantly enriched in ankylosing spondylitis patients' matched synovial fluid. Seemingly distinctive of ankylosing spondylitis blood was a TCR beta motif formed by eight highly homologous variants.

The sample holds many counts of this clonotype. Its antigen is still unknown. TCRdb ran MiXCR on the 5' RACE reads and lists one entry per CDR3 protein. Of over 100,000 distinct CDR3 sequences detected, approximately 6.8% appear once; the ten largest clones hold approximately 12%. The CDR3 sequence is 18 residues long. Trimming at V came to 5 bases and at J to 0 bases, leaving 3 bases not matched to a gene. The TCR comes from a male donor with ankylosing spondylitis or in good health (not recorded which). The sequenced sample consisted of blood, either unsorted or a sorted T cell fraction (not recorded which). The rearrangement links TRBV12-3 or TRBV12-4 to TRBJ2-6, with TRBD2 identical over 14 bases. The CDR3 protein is CASSHGTSGGSGANVLTF. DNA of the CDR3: TGTGCCAGCAGTCATGGGACTAGCGGGGGCTCTGGGGCCAACGTCCTGACTTTC.